The 27 T cell receptor beta chains given below trace back to one sample, sequenced in a study of beta chain features in type 1 diabetes. The whole isolated RNA underwent reverse transcription, so sequencing captured expressed TCRB transcripts. TCRdb's table, derived via immunoSEQ multiplex PCR, lists solely in-frame clones and lacks some. This sample has 680,000 or so clones, with roughly a sixth found just once. The specimen was naive CD4+ T cells from blood. The receptors derive from a man younger than 30 in good health.

This clone was found a few times. V gene TRBV15 combines with J gene TRBJ1-3; the match to TRBD1 covers 12 bases. After removal of 8 bases from V and 6 bases from J, the junction contained 8 bases not matched to a gene. Germline lookup yields CDR1 LNHNV and CDR2 YYDKDF (reference sequence). The CDR3 extends over 15 amino acids. The CDR3 DNA reads TGTGCCACCGTGAACGGGGGACAGGGGGCAAACACCATATATTTT. Its translation: CATVNGGQGANTIYF.

This chain uses TRBV4-3 with TRBJ1-2, with D possibly being TRBD1 (5 bases). The CDR3 runs 15 residues. From germline, CDR1 is LGHNA and CDR2 YSLEER. V lost 0 bases and J lost 4, with 12 bases in between. The CDR3: CASSQEGTYPYGYTF. The CDR3 DNA is TGCGCCAGCAGCCAAGAAGGGACCTATCCCTATGGCTACACCTTC.

This chain uses TRBV15 with TRBJ2-5; D perhaps matches TRBD1 (6 bases). The CDR3 is 15 amino acids. The germline gives CDR1 LNHNV, CDR2 YYDKDF (reference sequence). V was pared by 1 base and J by 1 base, with 10 bases between. The CDR3: CATSRGQVAQETQYF. CDR3 DNA: TGTGCCACCAGCAGAGGACAGGTTGCCCAAGAGACCCAGTACTTC.

This chain uses TRBV10-3 with TRBJ2-3, with a weak D call TRBD1 (5 bases). Trimming removed 8 bases at V and 1 base at J, with 16 bases between. The CDR3 runs to 15 residues. Germline CDR1 is ENHRY and CDR2 is SYGVKD. The CDR3 protein is CAIWQGEAGTDTQYF. The CDR3 DNA sequence: TGTGCCATCTGGCAGGGTGAGGCTGGCACAGATACGCAGTATTTT.

The gene calls are TRBV27 and TRBJ1-4; 9 positions agree with TRBD1. The CDR3 totals 14 residues. CDR1 and CDR2 from the germline V gene are MNHEY and SMNVEV (reference sequence). V was clipped by 5 bases and J by 8 bases; unmatched bases: 6. The CDR3 region is CASSPGQGWEKLFF. The CDR3 nucleotides read TGTGCCAGCAGTCCCGGACAGGGGTGGGAAAAACTGTTTTTT. The whole variable domain, remainder taken from reference TRBV27 and TRBJ1-4, is EAQVTQNPRYLITVTGKKLTVTCSQNMNHEYMSWYRQDPGLGLRQIYYSMNVEVTDKGDVPEGYKVSRKEKRNFPLILESPSPNQTSLYFCASSPGQGWEKLFFGSGTQLSVL.

Points on this clone: A junction boundary mismatches the germline segment, possibly from a read error. Other nucleotide sequences in the sample specify the same CDR3. The chain uses TRBV7-7 and TRBJ1-1, with a weak D call TRBD1 (6 bases). The germline gives CDR1 SSHAT, CDR2 FNYEAQ (reference sequence). This CDR3 spans 13 amino acids. For the CDR3, the DNA is TGTGCTAGCAGCTTAGCGCAGGGGACTGAAGCTTTCTTT. Its protein is CASSLAQGTEAFF.

In its sample, this clone was seen a few times. The gene calls are TRBV5-1 and TRBJ2-7, with D hard to call. CDR1 and CDR2 from the germline V gene are SGHRS and YFSETQ. The CDR3 runs to 14 residues. V lost 3 bases, J lost 6 bases, and 16 bases lay in between. CDR3 residues: CASSSQTSPSEQYF. The DNA for the CDR3 is TGCGCCAGCAGCTCCCAGACATCTCCCTCCGAGCAGTACTTC.

With respect to this clone: Different DNA sequences within this sample yield the same CDR3. The chain joins TRBV5-1 to TRBJ1-5; D perhaps matches TRBD1 (6 bases). This CDR3 spans 15 amino acids. Germline V gene sequence: CDR1 SGHRS, CDR2 YFSETQ. The V end was cut by 4 bases, the J end by 0 bases, with 11 bases between. CDR3 DNA sequence: TGCGCCAGCAGCCTGGAGGGGGATAGCAATCAGCCCCAGCATTTT. It yields the protein CASSLEGDSNQPQHF.

This clone has more than one count but fewer than ten. The chain has TRBV6-1 and TRBJ2-3; 10 bases fit TRBD2. The CDR3 extends over 18 amino acids. CDR1 is MNHNS, CDR2 SASEGT, per germline. J gave up 2 bases and V 0 bases, and 8 bases lay outside the gene matches. The CDR3 nucleotides read TGTGCCAGCAGTGAAGCGAGGGCTAGCGGGAGTGACACAGATACGCAGTATTTT. Protein sequence: CASSEARASGSDTDTQYF.

CDR3 sequence reads: CASSGVVSVDTQYF. The CDR3 region has the DNA TGTGCCAGCAGCGGGGTGGTTAGCGTAGATACGCAGTATTTT. V is TRBV9 and J is TRBJ2-3, with a tentative D call TRBD2 (5 bases). The V end was cut by 3 bases, the J end by 5 bases, with 13 bases between. Germline CDR1 SGDLS, CDR2 YYNGEE. The CDR3 has 14 residues. The full variable domain, in which reference TRBV9 and TRBJ2-3 provide the parts outside the CDR3, is DSGVTQTPKHLITATGQRVTLRCSPRSGDLSVYWYQQSLDQGLQFLIQYYNGEERAKGNILERFSAQQFPDLHSELNLSSLELGDSALYFCASSGVVSVDTQYFGPGTRLTVL.

The chain employs TRBV21-1 and TRBJ1-1; TRBD1 reflects the table's D call only, with no check against the DNA. TRBV21-1 is described as a pseudogene. There are 15 residues in the CDR3. CDR3 DNA: TGTGCCAGCAGCAAAGCAGACAGGGTGAACACTGAAGCTTTCTTT. Translating it yields CASSKADRVNTEAFF.

A note on this clone: Other DNA sequences in the sample encode the same CDR3. J is TRBJ2-2 and V is TRBV19, with 7 positions matching TRBD1. Germline V gene sequence: CDR1 LNHDA, CDR2 SQIVND (reference sequence). After removal of 3 bases from V and 0 bases from J, the junction contained 1 base not matched to a gene. The CDR3 extends over 15 amino acids. CDR3 loop: CASSIDRANTGELFF. For the CDR3, the DNA is TGTGCCAGTAGTATTGACAGGGCGAACACCGGGGAGCTGTTTTTT.

The chain employs TRBV9 and TRBJ1-2; D is unclear. The CDR3 loop spans 14 amino acids. Germline-derived CDR1 and CDR2 are SGDLS and YYNGEE. Trimming pared 0 bases from V and 7 bases from J, leaving 13 bases between. This CDR3 reads CASSVEITSSGYTF. CDR3 DNA: TGTGCCAGCAGCGTAGAAATCACGAGCTCTGGCTACACCTTC.

The chain recombines TRBV2 with TRBJ2-1; D gene unclear. V gave up 4 bases and J gave up 4 bases, with 8 bases separating them. This CDR3 has 13 residues. CDR1 and CDR2 from the germline V gene are SNHLY and FYNNEI. The CDR3 DNA reads TGTGCCAGCAGTGTCCCTATATACAATGAGCAGTTCTTC. This sequence encodes CASSVPIYNEQFF. The full variable domain, in which reference TRBV2 and TRBJ2-1 provide the parts outside the CDR3, is EPEVTQTPSHQVTQMGQEVILRCVPISNHLYFYWYRQILGQKVEFLVSFYNNEISEKSEIFDDQFSVERPDGSNFTLKIRSTKLEDSAMYFCASSVPIYNEQFFGPGTRLTVL.

In this sample, this clone turned up a few times. The rearrangement links TRBV7-9 to TRBJ2-3; perhaps TRBD2 as D (6 bases). V dropped 1 base and J dropped 2 bases, with 10 bases sitting between them. Germline V gives CDR1 SEHNR, CDR2 FQNEAQ (reference sequence). The CDR3 consists of 15 residues. CDR3 protein: CASSLGGTLTDTQYF. CDR3 DNA: TGTGCCAGCAGCTTAGGCGGGACCCTCACAGATACGCAGTATTTT.

The chain is built from TRBV11-2 and TRBJ2-7; 10 bases line up with TRBD2. The CDR3 has 15 amino acids. From germline, CDR1 is SGHAT and CDR2 FQNNGV. V was pared by 5 bases and J by 3 bases, with 7 bases of the junction left unmatched. The CDR3 protein is CASSPLSGRRYEQYF. CDR3 DNA sequence: TGTGCCAGCAGCCCCCTTAGCGGGAGGCGCTACGAGCAGTACTTC.

This clone was observed a handful of times. V and J are TRBV7-2 and TRBJ2-3; D remains ambiguous. The germline V gene encodes CDR1 SGHTA and CDR2 FQGNSA. The V end lost 1 base, the J end lost 3 bases, and 8 bases lay between the germline ends. This CDR3 region has 14 residues. The DNA of the CDR3 is TGTGCCAGCAGCTTAGTATACGGGACAGATACGCAGTATTTT. Amino acid sequence: CASSLVYGTDTQYF. The full variable domain, rest sourced from reference TRBV7-2 and TRBJ2-3, is GAGVSQSPSNKVTEKGKDVELRCDPISGHTALYWYRQSLGQGLEFLIYFQGNSAPDKSGLPSDRFSAERTGGSVSTLTIQRTQQEDSAVYLCASSLVYGTDTQYFGPGTRLTVL.

This clone was found a few times. Other DNA sequences from this sample encode an identical CDR3 as well. The V gene is TRBV7-2, the J gene TRBJ1-5; the match to TRBD1 covers 9 bases. V dropped 1 base and J dropped 2; count of bases not matched to a gene: 0. The germline V gene has CDR1 SGHTA and CDR2 FQGNSA. The CDR3 sequence is 15 residues long. The CDR3 nucleotides read TGTGCCAGCAGCTTAGGGACAGGGGGCAATCAGCCCCAGCATTTT. Protein product: CASSLGTGGNQPQHF.

This clone was seen only a few times. V usage is TRBV29-1 and J usage is TRBJ2-1; no definite D call. Germline V gives CDR1 SQVTM, CDR2 ANQGSEA. V gave up 7 bases and J gave up 0 bases, with 7 bases separating them. This CDR3 region has 12 residues. The CDR3 here is CSATRSYNEQFF. CDR3 sequence (DNA): TGCAGCGCTACCCGCTCCTACAATGAGCAGTTCTTC.

This clone was counted a few times. This chain joins TRBV29-1 and TRBJ2-7, with D perhaps given as TRBD1 or TRBD2 (6 bases each). The germline gives CDR1 SQVTM, CDR2 ANQGSEA. V was shortened by 6 bases and J by 3 bases, with 21 bases between the two germline ends. The CDR3 consists of 15 residues. CDR3 in amino acids: CSVLSPGGPGYEQYF. CDR3 DNA sequence: TGCAGCGTGCTTTCCCCTGGGGGGCCGGGCTACGAGCAGTACTTC.

This chain connects TRBV25-1 to TRBJ1-6; 11 bases are shared with TRBD1. The CDR3 is 13 residues long. CDR1 MGHDK and CDR2 SYGVNS come from the germline V gene. With 6 bases clipped from V and 8 bases from J, the junction kept 0 bases outside the gene matches. The CDR3 here is CASRDRGHSPLHF. The CDR3 DNA reads TGTGCCAGCAGGGACAGGGGGCATTCACCCCTCCACTTT.

V gene TRBV7-3 combines with J gene TRBJ2-3, with a tentative D call TRBD2 (6 bases). V was shortened by 1 base and J by 5 bases, with 13 bases between the two germline ends. CDR1 SGHTA and CDR2 FQGTGA come from the germline V gene. The CDR3 runs 15 residues. The CDR3 here is CASSLSGVWIDTQYF. The CDR3 DNA reads TGTGCCAGCAGCTTAAGCGGGGTCTGGATAGATACGCAGTATTTT.

This clone was seen only a few times. This chain links TRBV25-1 with TRBJ2-7; tentatively, D is TRBD1 (6 bases). This CDR3 contains 15 residues. Germline V gene lookup returns CDR1 MGHDK and CDR2 SYGVNS. V was shortened by 9 bases and J by 1 base, with 19 bases between the two germline ends. This CDR3 reads CARAKTGNGSYEQYF. For the CDR3, the DNA is TGTGCCAGAGCAAAAACAGGGAACGGGTCCTACGAGCAGTACTTC.

This clone appeared a few times. The chain links TRBV29-1 to TRBJ1-1; D perhaps matches TRBD1 (5 bases). Germline lookup yields CDR1 SQVTM and CDR2 ANQGSEA. Trimming took 5 bases from V and 1 from J, leaving 11 bases between them. The length of the CDR3 is 13 residues. CDR3 DNA: TGCAGCGTTTCGGGGCGGCAGAACACTGAAGCTTTCTTT. Amino acid sequence: CSVSGRQNTEAFF.

This clone was observed a few times. This chain connects TRBV29-1 to TRBJ1-1; the D is unclear. V lost 5 bases to trimming and J lost 5 bases, with 12 bases between them. CDR1 is SQVTM and CDR2 is ANQGSEA in the germline V gene. There are 12 residues in the CDR3. CDR3 in DNA: TGCAGCGTTCGGCAGTCACGAACTGAAGCTTTCTTT. It encodes CSVRQSRTEAFF.

The chain combines TRBV30 with TRBJ1-4; 7 bases map to TRBD1. Germline CDR1 GTSNPN, CDR2 SVGIG (reference sequence). The CDR3 runs to 13 residues. The V segment lost 7 bases and the J segment 4 bases; nucleotides outside the gene matches: 6. The CDR3 sequence is CASSGQINEKLFF. The CDR3 DNA sequence: TGTGCCTCCTCGGGACAGATTAATGAAAAACTGTTTTTT.

The rearrangement uses TRBV15 and TRBJ1-5, with no clear D. There are 15 residues in the CDR3. V gave up 5 bases and J gave up 6 bases, with 17 bases separating them. CDR1 LNHNV and CDR2 YYDKDF come from the germline V gene (reference sequence). The CDR3 loop is CATSPRGGFSQPQHF. DNA for the CDR3: TGTGCCACCAGCCCCCGTGGTGGGTTTAGTCAGCCCCAGCATTTT. Full variable domain (rest looked up from reference TRBV15 and TRBJ1-5): DAMVIQNPRYQVTQFGKPVTLSCSQTLNHNVMYWYQQKSSQAPKLLFHYYDKDFNNEADTPDNFQSRRPNTSFCFLDIRSPGLGDTAMYLCATSPRGGFSQPQHFGDGTRLSIL.